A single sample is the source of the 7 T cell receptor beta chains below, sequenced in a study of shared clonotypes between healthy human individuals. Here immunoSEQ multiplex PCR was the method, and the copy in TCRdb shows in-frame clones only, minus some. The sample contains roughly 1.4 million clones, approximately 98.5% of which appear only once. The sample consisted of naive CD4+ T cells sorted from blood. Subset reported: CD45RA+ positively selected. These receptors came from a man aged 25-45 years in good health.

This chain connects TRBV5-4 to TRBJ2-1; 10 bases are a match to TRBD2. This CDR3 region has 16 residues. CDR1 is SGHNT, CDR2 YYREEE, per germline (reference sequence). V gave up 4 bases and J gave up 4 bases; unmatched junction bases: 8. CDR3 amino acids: CASSTLAGERYNEQFF. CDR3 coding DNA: TGTGCCAGCAGCACCCTAGCGGGAGAGAGGTACAATGAGCAGTTCTTC.

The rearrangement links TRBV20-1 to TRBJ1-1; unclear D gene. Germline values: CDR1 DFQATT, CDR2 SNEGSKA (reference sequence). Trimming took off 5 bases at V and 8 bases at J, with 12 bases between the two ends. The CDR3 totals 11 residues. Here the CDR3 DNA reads TGCAGTGCTTCGCCCGGGATCGAAGCTTTCTTT. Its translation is CSASPGIEAFF.

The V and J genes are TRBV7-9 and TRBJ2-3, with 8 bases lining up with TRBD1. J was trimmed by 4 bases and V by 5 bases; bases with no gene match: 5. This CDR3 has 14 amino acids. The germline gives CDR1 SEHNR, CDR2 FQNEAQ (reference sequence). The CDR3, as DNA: TGTGCCAGCAGCCTTGGACAGGGTCCAGATACGCAGTATTTT. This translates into CASSLGQGPDTQYF.

Here the CDR3 reads CATSRDALNTEAFF. In DNA form, the CDR3 reads TGTGCCACCAGCAGAGATGCGTTGAACACTGAAGCTTTCTTT. V and J are TRBV15 and TRBJ1-1; D not certain. In germline, CDR1 is LNHNV, CDR2 YYDKDF (reference sequence). The CDR3 totals 14 residues. V was pared by 0 bases and J by 0 bases, with 5 bases between.

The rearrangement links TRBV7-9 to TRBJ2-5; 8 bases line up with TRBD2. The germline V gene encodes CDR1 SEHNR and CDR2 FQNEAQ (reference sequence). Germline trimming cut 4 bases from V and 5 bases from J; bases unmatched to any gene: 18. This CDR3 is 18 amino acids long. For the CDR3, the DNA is TGTGCCAGCAGCTCATCCCGGTCCAGCGGGAGAGGGTGGGAGACCCAGTACTTC. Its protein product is CASSSSRSSGRGWETQYF.

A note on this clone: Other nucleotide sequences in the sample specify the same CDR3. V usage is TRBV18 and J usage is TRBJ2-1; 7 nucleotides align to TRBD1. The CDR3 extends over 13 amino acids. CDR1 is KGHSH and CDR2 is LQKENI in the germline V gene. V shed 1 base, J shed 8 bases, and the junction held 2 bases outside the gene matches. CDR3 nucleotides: TGTGCCAGCTCACCACTAGGGGGCGATGAGCAGTTCTTC. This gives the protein CASSPLGGDEQFF.

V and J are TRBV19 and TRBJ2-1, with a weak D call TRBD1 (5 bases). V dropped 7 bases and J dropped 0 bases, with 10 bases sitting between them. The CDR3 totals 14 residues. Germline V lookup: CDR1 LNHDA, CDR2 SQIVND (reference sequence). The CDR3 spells CASNQDNSYNEQFF. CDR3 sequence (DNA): TGTGCCAGTAACCAGGACAACTCCTACAATGAGCAGTTCTTC.